The source of this TCR beta chain is a study of regulatory T cells in long-lasting Graves disease. Study-wide context: It was over 5 years of antithyroid drugs, with positive TSH receptor antibodies, that meant persistent Graves' disease.

Time point of the sample: persistent/refractory GD, antithyroid drugs over 5 years with positive TRAb. The TCR library was made from RNA extracted from PBMCs. This clonotype came up a few times. Its antigen is not identified. This CDR3 contains 15 residues. Germline V gene data show CDR1 as SEHNR and CDR2 as FQNEAQ (reference sequence). Unmatched junction bases numbered 7, after V lost 4 bases and J lost 2 bases. Researchers made TCR beta libraries by using iRepertoire HTBI primers and running Arm-PCR on CDR3 regions. TCRdb recomputed calls from the multiplex PCR reads with MiXCR, one row per CDR3 protein. The table has 400,000 to 500,000 distinct CDR3 sequences, around a fifth seen once; the top ten hold more than 6%. Points from the study as a whole: Only peripheral blood was studied, not thyroid tissue. TRBV28, TRBJ1-2 and TRBJ2-5 emerged as the favored segments in persistent disease. For persistent Graves' patients, TCR diversity was lower than for newly diagnosed ones.

V usage is TRBV7-9 and J usage is TRBJ2-7; 8 bases map to TRBD1. This clonotype was sampled from a female donor with Graves disease. This sample comprised peripheral blood mononuclear cells (PBMCs), obtained when the disease was refractory, from a patient treated with antithyroid drugs. CDR3 amino acids: CASSSDRDSAYEQYF. The CDR3 bases are TGTGCCAGCAGCTCGGACAGGGACTCTGCCTACGAGCAGTACTTC.